This T cell receptor (beta chain) was sequenced for a study of blood T cell repertoires in COVID-19. Study information: The United States, Italy and Spain provided the acute and convalescent COVID-19 samples. T cells, B-cell-depleted T cells, or PBMCs supplied cDNA or gDNA.

The age range of participants was about 18 to 95 years, with residence in fewer than 25 US areas. Donors were grouped by their self-reported clinical history. The table lists this clone with many counts. Sequenced by immunoSEQ multiplex PCR; TCRdb stores in-frame clones only, minus some. The sample includes about 250,000 clones, over 85% of them seen just once. Germline-derived CDR1 and CDR2 are SNHLY and FYNNEI. V shed 5 bases and J shed 3 bases, with 5 bases lying between them. The CDR3 totals 13 residues. The sample was PBMCs or T cells enriched from blood (not recorded which). This TCR was recovered from a woman in her 30s with acute COVID-19. The chain uses TRBV2 and TRBJ1-6; no clear D gene. CDR3 sequence (DNA): TGTGCCAGCAGTAACAACTATAATTCACCCCTCCACTTT. The encoded protein is CASSNNYNSPLHF. Filled out from reference TRBV2 and TRBJ1-6, the complete variable domain reads EPEVTQTPSHQVTQMGQEVILRCVPISNHLYFYWYRQILGQKVEFLVSFYNNEISEKSEIFDDQFSVERPDGSNFTLKIRSTKLEDSAMYFCASSNNYNSPLHFGNGTRLTVT.